A selection of T cell receptor beta chains follows, all from one sample in a study of blood T cells in healthy people across ages. TCRdb re-derived calls from the 5' RACE reads in MiXCR, one entry per CDR3 protein. The sample has approximately 1.5 million distinct CDR3 sequences, about 32% seen once; the top ten hold about 11%. What was sequenced was blood. The receptors derive from a woman in her 30s in good health. Each CDR3 is given with its conserved first and last residue. Each record gives: V gene, clone size, J gene, D gene, CDR3 protein, CDR3 DNA. D genes are given only for firm matches. Part of the rows lack a size; the others show once, few, many or a class for expanded clones.

v_gene: TRBV29-1
abundance: many
j_gene: TRBJ2-6
d_gene: -
CDR3aa: CSVEEWDAPSGANVLTF
CDR3nt: TGCAGCGTTGAAGAGTGGGACGCACCCTCTGGGGCCAACGTCCTGACTTTC

v_gene: TRBV6-5
abundance: -
j_gene: TRBJ2-3
d_gene: -
CDR3aa: CASSLTTGGGDTQYF
CDR3nt: TGTGCCAGCAGTTTGACCACAGGCGGAGGAGATACGCAGTATTTT

v_gene: TRBV9
abundance: -
j_gene: TRBJ2-3
d_gene: TRBD2
CDR3aa: CASSHTGTSGTDTQYF
CDR3nt: TGTGCCAGCAGCCATACCGGGACTAGCGGGACAGATACGCAGTATTTT

v_gene: TRBV3-1
abundance: -
j_gene: TRBJ1-1
d_gene: -
CDR3aa: CASSHRQGGTVTGAFF
CDR3nt: TGTGCCAGCAGCCATAGGCAGGGCGGGACTGTCACTGGAGCTTTCTTT

v_gene: TRBV2
abundance: few
j_gene: TRBJ2-3
d_gene: -
CDR3aa: CASTPRGAYGDTQYF
CDR3nt: TGTGCCAGCACCCCTCGAGGGGCGTATGGAGATACGCAGTATTTT

v_gene: TRBV9
abundance: many
j_gene: TRBJ2-1
d_gene: -
CDR3aa: CASTEGFSSYNEQFF
CDR3nt: TGTGCCAGCACCGAAGGGTTTAGCTCCTACAATGAGCAGTTCTTC

v_gene: TRBV7-8
abundance: -
j_gene: TRBJ2-1
d_gene: TRBD2
CDR3aa: CASSSGTSGSSYNEQFF
CDR3nt: TGTGCCAGCAGCTCCGGGACTAGCGGGAGCTCCTACAATGAGCAGTTCTTC

v_gene: TRBV9
abundance: -
j_gene: TRBJ2-1
d_gene: TRBD1
CDR3aa: CASSASSPNRGAYNEQFF
CDR3nt: TGTGCCAGCAGCGCCTCCTCCCCGAACAGGGGTGCCTACAATGAGCAGTTCTTC

v_gene: TRBV12-3/TRBV12-4
abundance: once
j_gene: TRBJ2-3
d_gene: -
CDR3aa: CASSSGHADTQYF
CDR3nt: TGTGCCAGCAGTTCCGGGCACGCAGATACGCAGTATTTT

v_gene: TRBV30
abundance: -
j_gene: TRBJ2-7
d_gene: -
CDR3aa: CAWSISATARPQYF
CDR3nt: TGTGCCTGGAGTATCAGCGCAACCGCGAGGCCCCAGTACTTC

v_gene: TRBV5-6
abundance: once
j_gene: TRBJ2-7
d_gene: -
CDR3aa: CASSLAYRTESEQYF
CDR3nt: TGTGCCAGCAGCTTGGCCTATCGGACAGAGAGCGAGCAGTACTTC

v_gene: TRBV5-1
abundance: few
j_gene: TRBJ2-7
d_gene: TRBD2
CDR3aa: CASSRVGTSPGRTSEQYF
CDR3nt: TGCGCCAGCAGCCGCGTCGGGACTAGTCCGGGGAGGACTAGCGAGCAGTACTTC

v_gene: TRBV19
abundance: -
j_gene: TRBJ2-7
d_gene: TRBD2
CDR3aa: CASSRGLAGAQYF
CDR3nt: TGTGCCAGTAGTAGGGGACTAGCGGGAGCGCAGTACTTC